This passage covers 3 T cell receptor beta chains from one sample sequenced in a study of PD-1 blockade in mismatch repair-deficient tumors. Generated by immunoSEQ multiplex PCR, the TCRdb table keeps only in-frame clones and is missing some. The repertoire holds roughly 84,000 clones, with about 85% as singletons. Source: peripheral blood, taken 12 weeks after starting pembrolizumab. These receptors were collected from an adult with mismatch repair-deficient cancer.

The genes are TRBV2 and TRBJ1-1; the match to TRBD1 covers 10 bases. Germline CDR1 and CDR2: SNHLY and FYNNEI. The CDR3 length is 20 residues. The J segment lost 0 bases and the V segment lost 8 bases, leaving 21 bases of the junction unmatched. The CDR3 protein is CASGLLGSRDRGAMNTEAFF. In nucleotides, the CDR3 is TGTGCCAGCGGGTTATTGGGGTCCCGGGACAGGGGAGCAATGAACACTGAAGCTTTCTTT.

V usage is TRBV21-1 and J usage is TRBJ2-7. TRBV21-1 is a pseudogene segment. CDR3 length equals 17 residues. This CDR3 is CASSKSFPGAATYEQYF. The CDR3, as DNA: TGTGCCAGCAGCAAATCTTTCCCCGGGGCGGCAACCTACGAGCAGTACTTC.

This clone has only a few counts. The CDR3 DNA reads TGTGCCAGCAGCTTAAGGGGTAGCGGGGGTTCCGATACGCAGTATTTT. Translating gives CASSLRGSGGSDTQYF. The V call is TRBV11-3, the J call TRBJ2-3; 9 bases map to TRBD2. Germline trimming cut 2 bases from V and 6 bases from J; bases unmatched to any gene: 9. CDR3 size: 16 residues. Per germline, CDR1 SGHNT and CDR2 YENEEA.